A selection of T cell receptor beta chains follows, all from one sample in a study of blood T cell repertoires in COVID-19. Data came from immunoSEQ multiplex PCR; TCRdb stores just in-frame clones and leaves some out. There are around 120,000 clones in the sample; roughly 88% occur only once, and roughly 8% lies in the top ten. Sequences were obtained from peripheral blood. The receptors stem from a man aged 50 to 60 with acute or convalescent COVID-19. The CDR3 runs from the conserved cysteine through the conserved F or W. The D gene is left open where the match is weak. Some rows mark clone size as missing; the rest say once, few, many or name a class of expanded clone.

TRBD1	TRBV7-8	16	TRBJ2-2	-	CASSSRDRGQTGELFF	TGTGCCAGCAGCTCCCGGGACAGGGGACAGACCGGGGAGCTGTTTTTT
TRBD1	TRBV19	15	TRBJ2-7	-	CASQGRDRDSGEQYF	TGTGCCAGCCAGGGGAGAGACAGGGATTCAGGCGAGCAGTACTTC
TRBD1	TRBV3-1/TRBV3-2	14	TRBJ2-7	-	CASSQDNRGNEQYF	TGTGCCAGCAGCCAAGATAACAGGGGGAACGAGCAGTACTTC
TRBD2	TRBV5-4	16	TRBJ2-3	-	CASSSRTSGRTDTQYF	TGTGCCAGCAGCTCTAGGACTAGCGGGAGAACAGATACGCAGTATTTT
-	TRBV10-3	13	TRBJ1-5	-	CATRSGDEGPQHF	TGTGCCACCAGGTCGGGGGATGAAGGGCCCCAGCATTTT
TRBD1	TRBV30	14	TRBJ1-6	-	CAWSPGTGNSPLHF	TGTGCCTGGAGCCCCGGGACAGGGAATTCACCCCTCCACTTT
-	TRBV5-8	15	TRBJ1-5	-	CASSLGDYSNQPQHF	TGTGCCAGCAGCTTGGGGGACTATAGCAATCAGCCCCAGCATTTT
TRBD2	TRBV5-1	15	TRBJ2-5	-	CASSSGLAGRETQYF	TGCGCCAGCAGCTCAGGACTAGCGGGAAGAGAGACCCAGTACTTC
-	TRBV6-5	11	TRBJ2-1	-	CASSNGDEQFF	TGTGCCAGCAGCAACGGGGATGAGCAGTTCTTC
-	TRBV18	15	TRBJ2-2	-	CASSPPGQNTGELFF	TGTGCCAGCTCACCACCCGGACAAAACACCGGGGAGCTGTTTTTT
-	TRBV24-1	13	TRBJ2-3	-	CATRSGWTDTQYF	TGTGCCACCAGGTCCGGTTGGACAGATACGCAGTATTTT
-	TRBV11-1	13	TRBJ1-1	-	CASSQEDRTEAFF	TGTGCCAGCAGCCAGGAGGATAGAACTGAAGCTTTCTTT
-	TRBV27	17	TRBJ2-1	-	CASSSPRTQLAYNEQFF	TGTGCCAGCAGTTCCCCCCGGACGCAACTAGCCTACAATGAGCAGTTCTTC
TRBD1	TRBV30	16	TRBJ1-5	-	CAWSEYKGASSQPQHF	TGTGCCTGGAGTGAGTATAAGGGGGCATCCAGTCAGCCCCAGCATTTT
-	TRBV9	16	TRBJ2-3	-	CASSAESGQSADTQYF	TGTGCCAGCAGCGCCGAAAGCGGACAGTCGGCAGATACGCAGTATTTT
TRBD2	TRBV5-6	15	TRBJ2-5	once	CASSLVRGSGETQYF	TGTGCCAGCAGCTTGGTTCGCGGGAGTGGAGAGACCCAGTACTTC
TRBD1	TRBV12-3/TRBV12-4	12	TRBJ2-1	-	CASSPDRVEQFF	TGTGCCAGCAGTCCAGACAGGGTAGAGCAGTTCTTC
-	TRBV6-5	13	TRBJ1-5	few	CASRKTLGQPQHF	TGTGCCAGCAGAAAGACTCTCGGACAGCCCCAGCATTTT
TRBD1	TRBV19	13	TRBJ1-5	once	CASSRQGGQPQHF	TGTGCCAGTAGTAGACAGGGTGGACAGCCCCAGCATTTT
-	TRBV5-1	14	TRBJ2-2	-	CASSEGMRTGELFF	TGCGCCAGCAGTGAGGGAATGAGGACCGGGGAGCTGTTTTTT
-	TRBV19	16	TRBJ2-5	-	CASSMNAATAQETQYF	TGTGCCAGTAGTATGAACGCAGCGACCGCTCAAGAGACCCAGTACTTC
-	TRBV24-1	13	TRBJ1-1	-	CATSVNSNTEAFF	TGTGCCACCAGTGTGAACAGCAACACTGAAGCTTTCTTT
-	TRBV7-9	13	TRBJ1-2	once	CASSSRTVYGYTF	TGTGCCAGCAGCTCCAGGACAGTCTATGGCTACACCTTC
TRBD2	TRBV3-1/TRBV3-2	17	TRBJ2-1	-	CARKRTSGRRAYNEQFF	TGTGCCAGAAAACGGACTAGCGGGAGGAGGGCTTACAATGAGCAGTTCTTC
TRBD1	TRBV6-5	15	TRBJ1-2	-	CASSIGQGAHNGYTF	TGTGCCAGCAGCATAGGACAGGGGGCGCATAATGGCTACACCTTC
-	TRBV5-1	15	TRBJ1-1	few	CASSLEEGLNTEAFF	TGCGCCAGCAGCTTGGAGGAGGGGCTGAACACTGAAGCTTTCTTT
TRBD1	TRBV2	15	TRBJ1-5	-	CASREPTGVNQPQHF	TGTGCCAGCAGGGAGCCCACAGGGGTAAATCAGCCCCAGCATTTT
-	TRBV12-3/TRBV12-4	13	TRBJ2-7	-	CASSLGLTYEQYF	TGTGCCAGCAGTTTAGGGCTTACCTACGAGCAGTACTTC
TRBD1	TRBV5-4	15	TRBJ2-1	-	CASSLPGTGRFEQFF	TGTGCCAGCAGCTTGCCCGGGACAGGTAGATTTGAGCAGTTCTTC
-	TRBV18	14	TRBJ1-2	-	CASSPKGGDYGYTF	TGTGCCAGCTCACCGAAAGGGGGAGACTATGGCTACACCTTC
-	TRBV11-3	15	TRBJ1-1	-	CASSLGGHLNTEAFF	TGTGCCAGCAGCTTAGGGGGACACTTGAACACTGAAGCTTTCTTT
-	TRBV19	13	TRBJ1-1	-	CASSWDKNTEAFF	TGTGCCAGTAGTTGGGACAAGAACACTGAAGCTTTCTTT
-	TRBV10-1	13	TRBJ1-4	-	CASSSRREEKLFF	TGCGCCAGCTCTTCCAGGAGGGAAGAAAAACTGTTTTTT
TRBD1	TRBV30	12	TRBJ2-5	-	CAWSVQGATQYF	TGTGCCTGGAGTGTACAGGGGGCGACCCAGTACTTC
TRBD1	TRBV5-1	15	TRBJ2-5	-	CASSPRDRLQETQYF	TGCGCCAGCAGCCCGAGGGACAGGTTGCAAGAGACCCAGTACTTC
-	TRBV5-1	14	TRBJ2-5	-	CASSLAFGSNRQYF	TGCGCCAGCAGCTTGGCTTTCGGTTCGAATCGCCAGTACTTC
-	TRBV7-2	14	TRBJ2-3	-	CASSLGASTDTQYF	TGTGCCAGCAGCTTAGGGGCTAGCACAGATACGCAGTATTTT
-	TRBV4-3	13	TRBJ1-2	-	CASSQVANYGYTF	TGCGCCAGCAGCCAAGTCGCTAACTATGGCTACACCTTC
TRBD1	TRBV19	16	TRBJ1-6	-	CASSQTTGAWNSPLHF	TGTGCCAGTAGTCAAACGACAGGGGCTTGGAATTCACCCCTCCACTTT
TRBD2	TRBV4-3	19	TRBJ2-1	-	CASSQEGLAGGPLWDEQFF	TGCGCCAGCAGCCAAGAAGGGCTAGCGGGAGGGCCATTGTGGGATGAGCAGTTCTTC
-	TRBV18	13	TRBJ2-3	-	CASSPPSTDTQYF	TGTGCCAGCTCACCCCCTAGCACAGATACGCAGTATTTT